A selection of T cell receptor beta chains follows, all from one sample in a study of blood T cell repertoires in COVID-19. TCRdb's table, derived via immunoSEQ multiplex PCR, lists solely in-frame clones and lacks some. The data show fewer than 150,000 clones, with 75% to 90% seen just once and around 5.5% held by the top ten. Sequencing was performed on peripheral blood. The source of these receptors is a woman in her fifties or sixties with COVID-19, enrolled during active disease. CDR3s include the opening cysteine and the closing phenylalanine or tryptophan. D genes are given only for firm matches. The size field is filled for only some rows; it gives once, few, many or a size class.

TRBV21-1	NA	TRBJ1-1	NA	TGTGCCAGCAGCAAAGCCTATGGGACAGCCAGCGATTTCCACACTGAAGCTTTCTTT	CASSKAYGTASDFHTEAFF
TRBV7-6	NA	TRBJ1-1	NA	TGTGCCAGCAGCTTAGTGAGGCAGGGACTTGGGAACACTGAAGCTTTCTTT	CASSLVRQGLGNTEAFF
TRBV6-2/TRBV6-3	NA	TRBJ1-6	once	TGTGCCAGCAGTTATGCGAGCTCCTATAATTCACCCCTCCACTTT	CASSYASSYNSPLHF
TRBV6-5	NA	TRBJ2-7	once	TGTGCCAGCAGTTACTCGTCTGCGGAACCCTACGAGCAGTACTTC	CASSYSSAEPYEQYF
TRBV2	TRBD1	TRBJ1-5	NA	TGTGCCAGCAGCTCCGACAGGGGATTTAGTCAGCCCCAGCATTTT	CASSSDRGFSQPQHF
TRBV24-1	TRBD1	TRBJ2-1	NA	TGTGCCACCAGTGGTGACAGGGGGCTTAGTGAGCAGTTCTTC	CATSGDRGLSEQFF
TRBV7-3	TRBD2	TRBJ2-3	NA	TGTGCCAGCAGCTTGGGGGGGTCAGATACGCAGTATTTT	CASSLGGSDTQYF
TRBV6-5	TRBD1	TRBJ1-1	NA	TGTGCCAGCAGCCGACAGGGTAAGAACACTGAAGCTTTCTTT	CASSRQGKNTEAFF
TRBV27	NA	TRBJ1-4	NA	TGTGCCAGCAGTTCCGGGGTTAATGAAAAACTGTTTTTT	CASSSGVNEKLFF
TRBV18	TRBD1	TRBJ1-1	NA	TGTGCCAGCTCACCGGTCGGGGCAGGGGGATCTAACACTGAAGCTTTCTTT	CASSPVGAGGSNTEAFF
TRBV4-2	TRBD2	TRBJ2-1	NA	TGTGCCAGCAGCCAAGAGATGGCGGGGGGCCTCCTCTACAATGAGCAGTTCTTC	CASSQEMAGGLLYNEQFF